This is a list of T cell receptor beta chains from one sample in a study of blood T cell repertoires in COVID-19. Sequencing used immunoSEQ multiplex PCR; TCRdb keeps in-frame clones, though not all of them. The table lists some 200,000 clones, roughly 87% of them singletons. Sequencing was performed on PBMCs or T cells enriched from blood (not recorded which). Every receptor here comes from a man aged 18 to 30 with acute COVID-19. The CDR3 runs from the conserved cysteine through the conserved F or W. Each record gives: CDR3 length, J gene, V gene, clone size, D gene, CDR3 protein, CDR3 DNA. D genes are given only for firm matches. Size is omitted from some rows. Given values are once, few, many or a class for expanded clones.

>13|TRBJ2-1|TRBV6-5|NA|NA
CASSYSSEDEQFF
TGTGCCAGCAGTTACTCGAGCGAGGATGAGCAGTTCTTC
>14|TRBJ2-2|TRBV4-3|NA|NA
CASSQAQGTGELFF
TGCGCCAGCAGCCAAGCGCAGGGGACCGGGGAGCTGTTTTTT
>14|TRBJ1-2|TRBV28|NA|NA
CASSADTINYGYTF
TGTGCCAGCAGTGCGGACACCATTAACTATGGCTACACCTTC
>13|TRBJ2-7|TRBV30|NA|TRBD2
CAWSLGRLYEQYF
TGTGCCTGGAGTCTCGGGAGGCTCTACGAGCAGTACTTC
>15|TRBJ2-2|TRBV6-5|NA|NA
CASSYGALNTGELFF
TGTGCCAGCAGTTACGGGGCCCTGAACACCGGGGAGCTGTTTTTT
>18|TRBJ1-5|TRBV24-1|NA|NA
CATSGTGTSVPGNQPQHF
TGTGCCACCAGCGGTACCGGGACATCCGTTCCTGGCAATCAGCCCCAGCATTTT
>13|TRBJ2-4|TRBV6-2/TRBV6-3|once|NA
CASSNGVEDIQYF
TGTGCCAGCAGTAACGGCGTGGAGGACATTCAGTACTTC
>14|TRBJ2-1|TRBV14|NA|TRBD2
CASSTSGSRSEQFF
TGTGCCAGCAGCACCAGCGGGAGTAGGAGTGAGCAGTTCTTC
>14|TRBJ1-6|TRBV4-2|NA|TRBD1
CASSPGQGRSPLHF
TGTGCCAGCAGCCCCGGACAGGGGCGGTCACCCCTCCACTTT
>17|TRBJ2-1|TRBV7-9|NA|TRBD2
CASSVGGTSGTWDEQFF
TGTGCCAGCAGCGTAGGGGGGACTAGCGGGACTTGGGATGAGCAGTTCTTC
>16|TRBJ2-3|TRBV19|NA|NA
CASSIRSGGGTDTQYF
TGTGCCAGTAGTATACGTTCCGGGGGAGGCACAGATACGCAGTATTTT
>14|TRBJ2-7|TRBV2|NA|NA
CASSLAGSSYEQYF
TGTGCCAGCTCTCTGGCCGGGTCCTCCTACGAGCAGTACTTC
>16|TRBJ2-3|TRBV7-9|NA|TRBD1
CASSPSGGQGSDTQYF
TGTGCCAGCAGCCCCTCGGGCGGACAGGGATCGGATACGCAGTATTTT
>13|TRBJ1-2|TRBV19|once|TRBD1
CASSTAGGNGYTF
TGTGCCAGTAGTACTGCAGGGGGCAATGGCTACACCTTC
>16|TRBJ2-1|TRBV7-2|once|TRBD2
CASSLNLAGRNNEQFF
TGTGCCAGCAGCTTGAACCTAGCGGGACGGAACAATGAGCAGTTCTTC
>14|TRBJ2-2|TRBV19|NA|TRBD2
CASLTSGRTGELFF
TGTGCCAGTTTGACTAGCGGGAGAACCGGGGAGCTGTTTTTT
>15|TRBJ2-5|TRBV28|NA|NA
CASSSGSGEVMTQYF
TGTGCCAGCAGTTCAGGATCCGGGGAAGTGATGACCCAGTACTTC
>13|TRBJ1-2|TRBV28|few|NA
CASSFQGAHGYTF
TGTGCCAGCAGTTTTCAAGGGGCGCATGGCTACACCTTC
>14|TRBJ2-3|TRBV29-1|NA|NA
CSVGAGTNTDTQYF
TGCAGCGTTGGAGCGGGGACAAATACAGATACGCAGTATTTT
>17|TRBJ2-7|TRBV27|NA|TRBD1
CASSSGQGRPSSYEQYF
TGTGCCAGCAGCTCGGGACAGGGGCGCCCAAGCTCCTACGAGCAGTACTTC
>13|TRBJ1-1|TRBV11-2|NA|NA
CASSLRENTEAFF
TGTGCCAGCAGCTTACGGGAGAACACTGAAGCTTTCTTT
>13|TRBJ1-2|TRBV9|few|TRBD1
CASSVGRGDGYTF
TGTGCCAGCAGCGTGGGCAGGGGGGATGGCTACACCTTC
>15|TRBJ2-5|TRBV28|NA|TRBD1
CASSLRQGGLETQYF
TGTGCCAGCAGTTTAAGACAGGGGGGACTAGAGACCCAGTACTTC
>15|TRBJ1-5|TRBV28|once|TRBD1
CASSLRGQGGQPQHF
TGTGCCAGCAGTTTAAGGGGACAGGGGGGCCAGCCCCAGCATTTT
>15|TRBJ2-2|TRBV5-1|NA|TRBD1
CASSSGTGNTGELFF
TGCGCCAGCAGCTCCGGGACAGGGAACACCGGGGAGCTGTTTTTT
>13|TRBJ1-5|TRBV18|NA|NA
CASSLSQGQPQHF
TGTGCCAGCTCCCTCTCGCAGGGACAGCCCCAGCATTTT
>14|TRBJ2-7|TRBV5-4|NA|NA
CASSLDEGSYEQYF
TGTGCCAGCAGCTTGGACGAGGGCTCCTACGAGCAGTACTTC
>15|TRBJ2-7|TRBV6-1|once|NA
CASSEAGGSSYEQYF
TGTGCCAGCAGTGAAGCTGGGGGGTCTTCCTACGAGCAGTACTTC
>13|TRBJ2-1|TRBV7-2|once|NA
CASSFSGNNEQFF
TGTGCCAGCAGCTTTAGCGGCAACAATGAGCAGTTCTTC
>15|TRBJ2-1|TRBV6-4|NA|TRBD2
CASSESSGAVDEQFF
TGTGCCAGCAGTGAGTCTAGCGGAGCTGTTGATGAGCAGTTCTTC
>13|TRBJ2-1|TRBV7-2|NA|NA
CASSLSRYNEQFF
TGTGCCAGCAGCTTGTCGCGGTACAATGAGCAGTTCTTC
>16|TRBJ2-1|TRBV11-3|NA|NA
CASPREGRTHDNEQFF
TGTGCCAGCCCGCGGGAAGGGAGGACCCACGACAATGAGCAGTTCTTC
>18|TRBJ2-3|TRBV9|NA|NA
CASSVAPVTGLSTDTQYF
TGTGCCAGCAGCGTAGCCCCTGTGACGGGACTTAGCACAGATACGCAGTATTTT
>15|TRBJ2-7|TRBV5-4|NA|TRBD2
CASSSSTGGDYEQYF
TGTGCCAGCAGCTCATCAACGGGGGGGGACTACGAGCAGTACTTC
>15|TRBJ1-2|TRBV28|NA|TRBD1
CASSSPLTGGNGYTF
TGTGCCAGCAGTTCACCCTTGACAGGGGGCAATGGCTACACCTTC
>15|TRBJ2-1|TRBV7-9|NA|TRBD1
CASSLWQGADGEQFF
TGTGCCAGCAGCCTCTGGCAGGGGGCAGACGGTGAGCAGTTCTTC
>16|TRBJ2-2|TRBV23-1|NA|NA
CASSQLGLQGSGELFF
TGCGCCAGCAGTCAGTTGGGACTGCAGGGAAGCGGGGAGCTGTTTTTT
>13|TRBJ2-5|TRBV7-9|NA|NA
CASSPGLGETQYF
TGTGCCAGCAGCCCGGGACTGGGGGAGACCCAGTACTTC
>11|TRBJ1-2|TRBV2|once|NA
CAEGTQSYWTF
TGTGCCGAGGGGACTCAATCTTATTGGACCTTC
>16|TRBJ1-1|TRBV12-5|NA|NA
CASGLVLGQGITEAFF
TGTGCTAGTGGTTTGGTACTGGGGCAGGGGATAACTGAAGCTTTCTTT
>17|TRBJ2-6|TRBV28|NA|TRBD2
CASSWGLAGVGANVLTF
TGTGCCAGCAGTTGGGGACTAGCGGGAGTTGGGGCCAACGTCCTGACTTTC
>13|TRBJ2-1|TRBV7-9|NA|TRBD1
CASSPGQYNEQFF
TGTGCCAGCAGCCCGGGACAGTACAATGAGCAGTTCTTC
>15|TRBJ1-4|TRBV4-3|NA|TRBD1
CASSQGTAVNEKLFF
TGCGCCAGCAGCCAGGGGACAGCAGTTAATGAAAAACTGTTTTTT
>18|TRBJ1-4|TRBV10-3|NA|TRBD1
CAISEKQGGLYTNEKLFF
TGTGCCATCAGTGAGAAACAGGGGGGACTTTATACTAATGAAAAACTGTTTTTT
>14|TRBJ1-1|TRBV9|NA|TRBD1
CASSGQGASTEAFF
TGTGCCAGCAGCGGGCAGGGGGCGAGCACTGAAGCTTTCTTT
>13|TRBJ1-6|TRBV28|NA|TRBD1
CASSATGGSPLHF
TGTGCCAGCAGTGCGACAGGGGGTTCACCCCTCCACTTT
>15|TRBJ2-1|TRBV5-1|NA|TRBD2
CASSLGEGPHNEQFF
TGCGCCAGCAGCTTAGGGGAGGGCCCCCACAATGAGCAGTTCTTC
>12|TRBJ2-1|TRBV9|NA|NA
CASSGDRNEQFF
TGTGCCAGCAGCGGCGACAGGAATGAGCAGTTCTTC
>13|TRBJ2-1|TRBV6-1|NA|NA
CASSEDGWSEQFF
TGTGCCAGCAGTGAAGATGGCTGGTCTGAGCAGTTCTTC
>16|TRBJ2-1|TRBV5-4|NA|TRBD2
CASSTGTSGHYNEQFF
TGTGCCAGCAGCACCGGGACTAGCGGCCATTACAATGAGCAGTTCTTC
>14|TRBJ2-1|TRBV9|NA|TRBD2
CASSVPGLESEQFF
TGTGCCAGCAGCGTCCCGGGACTAGAGTCTGAGCAGTTCTTC